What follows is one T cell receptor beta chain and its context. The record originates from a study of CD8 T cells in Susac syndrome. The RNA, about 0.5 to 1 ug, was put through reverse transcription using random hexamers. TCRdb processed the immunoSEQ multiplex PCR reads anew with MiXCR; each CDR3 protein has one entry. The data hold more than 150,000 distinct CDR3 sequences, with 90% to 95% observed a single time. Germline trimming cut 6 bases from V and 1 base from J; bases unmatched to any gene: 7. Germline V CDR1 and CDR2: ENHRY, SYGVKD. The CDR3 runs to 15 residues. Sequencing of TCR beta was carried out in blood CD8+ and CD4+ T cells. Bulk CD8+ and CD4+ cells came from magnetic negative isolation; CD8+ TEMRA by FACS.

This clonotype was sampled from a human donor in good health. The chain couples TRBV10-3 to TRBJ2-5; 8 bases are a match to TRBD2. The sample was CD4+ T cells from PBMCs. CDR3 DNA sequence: TGTGCCATCAGCAAAGCCGGGACTAGCCAAGAGACCCAGTACTTC. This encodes CAISKAGTSQETQYF.